This T cell receptor beta chain was captured in a study of T-cell memory formation after mild COVID-19. Turning to the study itself: Clusters of TCRs were largely donor specific.

The V and J ends lost 3 bases and 2 bases respectively, with 9 bases between them. The CDR3 totals 14 residues. A 5'RACE reaction primed in the constant segment made cDNA libraries of TCR alpha and TCR beta, and these carried sample barcodes and UMIs. TCRdb fed the 5' RACE reads into MiXCR, producing one record per CDR3 protein. The sample carries around 200,000 distinct CDR3 sequences, 20% to 25% recorded once. This TCR was sampled from an adult woman who had mild COVID-19 (a few samples of this study predate the infection). Cell type and time point are not known. The chain uses TRBV12-3 or TRBV12-4 and TRBJ2-3; tentatively, D is TRBD1 or TRBD2 (5 bases each). The specimen sequenced was PBMCs or a T cell subset sorted from them (not recorded which). CDR3 nucleotide sequence: TGTGCCAGCAGTTTGGGACGGTCCACAGATACGCAGTATTTT. Amino acids: CASSLGRSTDTQYF.